The 14 T cell receptor beta chains below were found in one sample sequenced in a study of CD8+ T cells in alopecia areata. Reverse transcribed after extraction, RNA yielded cDNA as the sequencing template. This table comes from immunoSEQ multiplex PCR, and its TCRdb copy is limited to in-frame clones, with some not included. The sample carries roughly 180,000 clones, less than 70% recorded once. The sample's treatment: oral pan-JAK inhibitor, 5-10 mg twice daily. The sequencing here drew on CD8+ T cells sorted from blood, taken at week 24, from a patient treated with tofacitinib. The receptors were sampled from a human donor with alopecia areata.

This clone was observed a single time. This chain joins TRBV7-2 and TRBJ2-7, with D tentatively TRBD1 (5 bases). There are 13 residues in the CDR3. Trimming removed 7 bases at V and 6 bases at J, with 16 bases between. Germline-derived CDR1 and CDR2 are SGHTA and FQGNSA. The DNA for the CDR3 is TGTGCCAGCACCGATTCCATAAGGGGCGAGCAGTACTTC. Protein product: CASTDSIRGEQYF. The full variable domain, in which reference TRBV7-2 and TRBJ2-7 provide the parts outside the CDR3, is GAGVSQSPSNKVTEKGKDVELRCDPISGHTALYWYRQSLGQGLEFLIYFQGNSAPDKSGLPSDRFSAERTGGSVSTLTIQRTQQEDSAVYLCASTDSIRGEQYFGPGTRLTVT.

This rearrangement joins TRBV19 to TRBJ2-7, with 10 bases that match TRBD1. V was clipped by 4 bases and J by 3 bases; unmatched bases: 3. The CDR3 spans 14 residues. The V gene's germline CDR1 is LNHDA and CDR2 SQIVND (reference sequence). The DNA of the CDR3 is TGTGCCAGTAGTAACCGGGACAGGGGCTACGAGCAGTACTTC. This gives the protein CASSNRDRGYEQYF.

This clone was seen a handful of times. This chain joins TRBV9 and TRBJ2-3, with D possibly matching TRBD2 (6 bases). This CDR3 contains 14 residues. The ends were cut back, 4 bases at V and 4 bases at J, with 13 bases in the middle. Germline assignment: CDR1 SGDLS and CDR2 YYNGEE. CDR3 region: CASSPKRVSDTQYF. DNA for the CDR3: TGTGCCAGCAGCCCAAAGCGGGTCTCAGATACGCAGTATTTT.

This clone has more than one count but fewer than ten. The chain recombines TRBV6-6 with TRBJ1-5, with 7 bases fitting TRBD1. The CDR3 loop spans 14 amino acids. The trim removed 6 bases at V and 3 bases at J, leaving 5 bases unmatched. The germline gives CDR1 MNHNY, CDR2 SVGAGI (reference sequence). CDR3 nucleotide sequence: TGTGCCAGCAGATCAACAGGGGACAATCAGCCCCAGCATTTT. Translation gives CASRSTGDNQPQHF.

This chain joins TRBV6-6 and TRBJ2-4, with D possibly TRBD2 on 5 matching bases. Trimming removed 4 bases at V and 1 base at J, with 8 bases between. Per germline, CDR1 MNHNY and CDR2 SVGAGI (reference sequence). This CDR3 has 14 residues. As DNA, the CDR3 is TGTGCCAGCAGTTCCCGGGATGCCAAAAACATTCAGTACTTC. Translation: CASSSRDAKNIQYF.

This chain joins TRBV12-5 and TRBJ2-3; D remains ambiguous. Trimming left V 6 bases short and J 3 bases short, with 4 bases between. This CDR3 is built from 11 residues. CDR1 is LGHNT and CDR2 is FRNRAP in the germline V gene. Here the CDR3 DNA reads TGTGCTAGTGGGGGGACAGATACGCAGTATTTT. This encodes CASGGTDTQYF.

This clone was seen a few times. The chain is built from TRBV29-1 and TRBJ1-2, with D possibly TRBD1 on 5 matching bases. Germline V gene data show CDR1 as SQVTM and CDR2 as ANQGSEA. Trimming took off 6 bases at V and 3 bases at J, with 17 bases between the two ends. This CDR3 has 14 residues. CDR3 loop: CSVETRDLYYGYTF. The CDR3, as DNA: TGCAGCGTCGAGACCAGGGACCTCTACTATGGCTACACCTTC.

The chain recombines TRBV9 with TRBJ2-7; D not certain. The germline V gene has CDR1 SGDLS and CDR2 YYNGEE. There are 13 residues in the CDR3. V lost 3 bases and J 4 bases, leaving 11 bases between the germline ends. The CDR3 DNA sequence: TGTGCCAGCAGCGCTCAGGACGGTTACGAGCAGTACTTC. Amino acids: CASSAQDGYEQYF.

V usage is TRBV29-1 and J usage is TRBJ1-1; D may be TRBD1 (5 bases). V dropped 2 bases and J dropped 5 bases, with 12 bases sitting between them. The CDR3 extends over 13 amino acids. The germline V gene has CDR1 SQVTM and CDR2 ANQGSEA. The CDR3 DNA is TGCAGCGTTGAAATGGGGGGATCGACTGAAGCTTTCTTT. Its protein is CSVEMGGSTEAFF.

This chain joins TRBV5-6 and TRBJ1-2; TRBD1 matches at 9 bases. Germline V CDR1 and CDR2: SGHDT, YYEEEE. Losses at the gene ends were 5 bases for V and 4 bases for J; bases not matched to a gene: 6. CDR3 size: 14 residues. The chain's CDR3 is CASRGQGVFYGYTF. Written as DNA, the CDR3 is TGTGCCAGCAGGGGACAGGGTGTTTTCTATGGCTACACCTTC.

There are a few counts of this clone. V and J are TRBV2 and TRBJ2-1; 9 bases agree with TRBD2. V dropped 2 bases and J dropped 8; count of bases not matched to a gene: 10. The CDR3 has 16 residues. Germline values: CDR1 SNHLY, CDR2 FYNNEI. The CDR3 loop is CASSEPGGGAVHEQFF. In DNA, the CDR3 is TGTGCCAGCAGTGAACCGGGCGGGGGGGCTGTCCATGAGCAGTTCTTC.

This chain joins TRBV27 and TRBJ2-3; D is possibly TRBD2 (5 bases). The CDR3 has 14 residues. V was cut by 4 bases and J by 2 bases, with 10 bases left in between. Germline CDR1 MNHEY, CDR2 SMNVEV (reference sequence). The CDR3 DNA is TGTGCCAGCAGTTACGGGGATCCCACAGATACGCAGTATTTT. This translates into CASSYGDPTDTQYF.

There are a few counts of this clone. The rearrangement joins TRBV29-1 to TRBJ1-2, with D perhaps matching TRBD1 (5 bases). This CDR3 contains 14 residues. Germline CDR1 and CDR2: SQVTM and ANQGSEA. Trimming removed 4 bases at V and 4 bases at J, with 16 bases between. Here the CDR3 reads CSVAGGNRGYGYTF. Here the CDR3 DNA reads TGCAGCGTTGCGGGGGGGAACAGAGGCTATGGCTACACCTTC.

V and J are TRBV6-4 and TRBJ1-5; 8 bases line up with TRBD1. Germline-derived CDR1 and CDR2 are MRHNA and SNTAGT. With 3 bases clipped from V and 5 bases from J, the junction kept 0 bases outside the gene matches. This CDR3 region has 13 residues. As DNA, the CDR3 is TGTGCCAGCAGTGAACAGGGGGATCAGCCCCAGCATTTT. This encodes CASSEQGDQPQHF.